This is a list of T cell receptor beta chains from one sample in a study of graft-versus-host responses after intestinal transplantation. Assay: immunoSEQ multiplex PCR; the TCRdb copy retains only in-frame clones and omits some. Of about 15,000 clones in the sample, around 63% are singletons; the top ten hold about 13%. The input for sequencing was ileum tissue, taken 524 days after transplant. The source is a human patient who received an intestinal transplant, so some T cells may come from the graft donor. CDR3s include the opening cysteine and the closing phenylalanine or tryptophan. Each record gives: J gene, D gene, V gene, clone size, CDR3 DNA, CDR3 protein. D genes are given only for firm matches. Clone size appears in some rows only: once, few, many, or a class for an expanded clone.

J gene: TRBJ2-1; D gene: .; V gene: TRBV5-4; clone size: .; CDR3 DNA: TGTGCCAGCAGCTTGGTTGTGACCACAGCCTACAATGAGCAGTTCTTC; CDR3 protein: CASSLVVTTAYNEQFF
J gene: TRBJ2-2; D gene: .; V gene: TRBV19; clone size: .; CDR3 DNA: TGTGCCAGTAGTCGGGAGACCGGGGAGCTGTTTTTT; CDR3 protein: CASSRETGELFF
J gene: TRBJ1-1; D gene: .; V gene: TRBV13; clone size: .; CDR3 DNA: TGTGCCAGCAGCCTCCTTCCCGGAGGAGCTTTCTTT; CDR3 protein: CASSLLPGGAFF
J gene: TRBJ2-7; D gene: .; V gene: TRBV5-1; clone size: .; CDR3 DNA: TGCGCCAGCAGCGAAGCCGGGAAGCGGACTGGCGAGCAGTACTTC; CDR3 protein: CASSEAGKRTGEQYF
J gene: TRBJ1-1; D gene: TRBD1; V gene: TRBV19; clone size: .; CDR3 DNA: TGTGCCAGTAGTATGGGACAGGCGAACACTGAAGCTTTCTTT; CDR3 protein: CASSMGQANTEAFF
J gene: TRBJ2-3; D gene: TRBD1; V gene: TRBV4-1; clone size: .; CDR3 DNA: TGCGCCAGCAGCCACCCCGGAGGGACAGGGGGCGTAGATACGCAGTATTTT; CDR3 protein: CASSHPGGTGGVDTQYF
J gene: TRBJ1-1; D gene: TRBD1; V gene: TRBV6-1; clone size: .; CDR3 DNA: TGTGCCAGCAGTGAAGACAGGGGGCGCATCACTGAAGCTTTCTTT; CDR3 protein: CASSEDRGRITEAFF
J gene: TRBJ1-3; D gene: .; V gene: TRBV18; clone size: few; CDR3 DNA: TGTGCCAGCTCACCATATGACACCTCTGGAAACACCATATATTTT; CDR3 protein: CASSPYDTSGNTIYF
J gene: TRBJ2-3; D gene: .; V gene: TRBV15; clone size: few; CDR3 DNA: TGTGCCACCAGCCGCCGCGGGCAGACAGATACGCAGTATTTT; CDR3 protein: CATSRRGQTDTQYF
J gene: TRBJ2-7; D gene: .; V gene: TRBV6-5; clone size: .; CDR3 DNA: TGTGCCAGCAGTCACGATTGGCACGAGCAGTACTTC; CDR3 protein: CASSHDWHEQYF
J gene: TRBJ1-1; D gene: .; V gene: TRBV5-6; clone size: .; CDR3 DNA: TGTGCCAGCAGGGAGGGAGTAGAGGACACTGAAGCTTTCTTT; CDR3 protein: CASREGVEDTEAFF
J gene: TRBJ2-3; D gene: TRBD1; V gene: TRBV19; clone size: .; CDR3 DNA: TGTGCCAGTAGCTCGCCCGGGACAGGGGAGGATACGCAGTATTTT; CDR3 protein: CASSSPGTGEDTQYF
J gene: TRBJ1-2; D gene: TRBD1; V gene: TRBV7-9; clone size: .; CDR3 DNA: TGTGCCAGCAGCTCCCCCGGGACAGAACTCTACTATGGCTACACCTTC; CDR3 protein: CASSSPGTELYYGYTF
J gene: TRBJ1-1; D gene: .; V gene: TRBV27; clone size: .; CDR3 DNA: TGTGCCAGCTCTTGGGGAGGGGAGAACACTGAAGCTTTCTTT; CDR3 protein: CASSWGGENTEAFF
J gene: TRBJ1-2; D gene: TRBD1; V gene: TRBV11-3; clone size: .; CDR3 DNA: TGTGCCAGCAGCCTTAGCTGGGACAGGTACTACGGTCCCACCTTC; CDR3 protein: CASSLSWDRYYGPTF
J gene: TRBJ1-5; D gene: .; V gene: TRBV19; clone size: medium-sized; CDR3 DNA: TGTGCCAGTAGTATACGAGATCAGCCCCAGCATTTT; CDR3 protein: CASSIRDQPQHF
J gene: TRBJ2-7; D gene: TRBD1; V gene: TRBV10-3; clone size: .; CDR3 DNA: TGTGCCATCAGTGAAGGACAGGGGCCCTACGAGCAGTACTTC; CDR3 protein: CAISEGQGPYEQYF
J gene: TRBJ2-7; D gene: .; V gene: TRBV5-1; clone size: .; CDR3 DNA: TGCGCCAGCAGCCCACAGGGAAACTCCTACGAGCAGTACTTC; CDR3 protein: CASSPQGNSYEQYF
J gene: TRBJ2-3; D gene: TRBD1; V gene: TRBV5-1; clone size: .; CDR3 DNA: TGCGCCAGCAGCCGGGGACAGCACACAGATACGCAGTATTTT; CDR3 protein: CASSRGQHTDTQYF
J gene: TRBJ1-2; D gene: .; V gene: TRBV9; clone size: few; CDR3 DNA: TGTGCCAGCAGCTATCGCCAGGGAGGAGGGTATGGCTACACCTTC; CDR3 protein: CASSYRQGGGYGYTF
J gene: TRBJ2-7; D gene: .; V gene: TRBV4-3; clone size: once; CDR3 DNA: TGCGCCAGCAGCCAAGATCTGGGGCAGGGGCTCTACGAGCAGTACTTC; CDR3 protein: CASSQDLGQGLYEQYF
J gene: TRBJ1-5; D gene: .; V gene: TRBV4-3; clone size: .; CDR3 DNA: TGCGCCAGCAGCCAAGAAAGGGGGGAGGGTCAGCCCCAGCATTTT; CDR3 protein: CASSQERGEGQPQHF
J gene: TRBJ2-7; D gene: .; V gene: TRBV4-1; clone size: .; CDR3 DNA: TGCGCCAGCAGCCAAGTCTCGGGGGGCAACTACGAGCAGTACTTC; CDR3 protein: CASSQVSGGNYEQYF
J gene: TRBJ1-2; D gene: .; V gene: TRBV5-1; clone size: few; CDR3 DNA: TGCGCCAGCAGCTTGGTCGCAGGTTTGGTCGGCTACACCTTC; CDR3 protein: CASSLVAGLVGYTF
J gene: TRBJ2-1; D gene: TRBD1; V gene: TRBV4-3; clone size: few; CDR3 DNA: TGCGCCAGCAGCCAAGAGTATACAGGGGGCAATGAGCAGTTCTTC; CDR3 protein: CASSQEYTGGNEQFF
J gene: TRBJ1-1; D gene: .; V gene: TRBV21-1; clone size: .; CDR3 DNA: TGTGCCAGCAGCTCACCCTCCGATGGACAGGAAGGGCCTGAAGCTTTCTTT; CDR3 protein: CASSSPSDGQEGPEAFF
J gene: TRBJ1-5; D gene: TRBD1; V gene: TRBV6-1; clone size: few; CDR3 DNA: TGTGCCAGCAGTGAAAATAGTGGACAGGGCCATCAGCCCCAGCATTTT; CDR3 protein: CASSENSGQGHQPQHF
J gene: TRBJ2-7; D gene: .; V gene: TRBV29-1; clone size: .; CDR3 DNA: TGCAGCGTTGAAGATTTGGACTCGCCGCAGTACTTC; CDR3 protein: CSVEDLDSPQYF
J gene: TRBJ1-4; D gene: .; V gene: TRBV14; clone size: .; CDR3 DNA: TGTGCCAGCAGCGGGACAGAAAAACTGTTTTTT; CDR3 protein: CASSGTEKLFF
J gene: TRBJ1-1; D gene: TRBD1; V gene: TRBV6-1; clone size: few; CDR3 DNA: TGTGCCAGCAGTGTCGGACAGGGGTCGGCTGAAGCTTTCTTT; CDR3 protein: CASSVGQGSAEAFF
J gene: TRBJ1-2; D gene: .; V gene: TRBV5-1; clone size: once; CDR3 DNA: TGCGCCAGCAGCTTGGCGACAGGAGTTTATGGCTACACCTTC; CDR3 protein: CASSLATGVYGYTF
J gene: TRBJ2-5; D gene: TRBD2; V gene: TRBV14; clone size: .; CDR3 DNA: TGTGCCAGCAGCCGGAGAAGCGGGGGGGCTCCGACCCAGTACTTC; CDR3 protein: CASSRRSGGAPTQYF
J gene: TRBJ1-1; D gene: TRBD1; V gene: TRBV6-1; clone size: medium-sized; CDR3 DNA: TGTGCCAGCAGTGAATGGGGGATCGGGACAGGGGCTGAACTCGCTGAAGCTTTCTTT; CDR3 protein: CASSEWGIGTGAELAEAFF
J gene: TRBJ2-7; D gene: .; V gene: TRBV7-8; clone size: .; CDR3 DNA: TGTGCCAGCAGCTTAGTTGACAACTCCTACGAGCAGTACTTC; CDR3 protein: CASSLVDNSYEQYF
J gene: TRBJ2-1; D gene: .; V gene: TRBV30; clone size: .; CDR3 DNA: TGTGCCTGGAGTGTAGGACTACACGGCAATGAGCAGTTCTTC; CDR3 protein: CAWSVGLHGNEQFF
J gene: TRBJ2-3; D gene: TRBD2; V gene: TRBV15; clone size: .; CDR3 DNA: TGTGCCACCAGCAGAGATTACAGCGGGGGCACAGATACGCAGTATTTT; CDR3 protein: CATSRDYSGGTDTQYF
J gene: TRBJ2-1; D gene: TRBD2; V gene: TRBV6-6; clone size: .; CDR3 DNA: TGTGCCAGCAAAAGCGGGGGGAGCTCCTACAATGAGCAGTTCTTC; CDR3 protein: CASKSGGSSYNEQFF